This is a list of T cell receptor beta chains from one sample in a study of shared clonotypes between healthy human individuals. Assay used: immunoSEQ multiplex PCR; TCRdb lists only in-frame clones, some missing. This sample has more than 2,000,000 clones, with 85% to 95% found just once. Sample: naive CD4+ T cells sorted from blood. All receptors come from a man aged 18-30 years in good health. The conserved cysteine and the conserved F or W are not part of the CDR3 here.

V gene,CDR3 length,J gene,CDR3 protein
TRBV5-1,11,TRBJ2-5,ASSLGDSETQY
TRBV11-2,15,TRBJ2-7,ASSLDRATGGSYEQY
TRBV7-2,13,TRBJ1-1,ASSLGATLNTEAF
TRBV29-1,12,TRBJ1-2,SVRTGTHPAGYT
TRBV9,14,TRBJ2-7,ASSPSGTSGPYEQY
TRBV5-1,13,TRBJ1-4,ASSLSRGANEKLF
TRBV25-1,12,TRBJ2-5,ASSERGSQETQY
TRBV18,13,TRBJ2-7,ASSPPGQSSYEQY
TRBV5-1,13,TRBJ2-5,ASSPHRGQQATQY
TRBV5-4,13,TRBJ1-5,ASSLGHNSNQPQH
TRBV6-6,13,TRBJ2-2,ASSPGTVVTGELF
TRBV25-1,13,TRBJ1-4,ASSEKWHREGKLF
TRBV19,11,TRBJ2-7,ASSIVGSDEQY
TRBV2,12,TRBJ2-7,ASSEFAGYYEQY
TRBV19,15,TRBJ1-1,ASIYKVAHHLNTEAF
TRBV5-4,10,TRBJ2-3,ASSSNADTQY
TRBV4-1,14,TRBJ1-3,ASSLQINFSGNTIY
TRBV5-1,14,TRBJ2-7,ASSIGQFTTSYEQY
TRBV18,12,TRBJ2-7,ATSPQTGTDEQY
TRBV6-5,13,TRBJ2-2,ASSSFTGIPGELF
TRBV10-2,12,TRBJ2-3,ASTPGGRTDTQY
TRBV4-1,14,TRBJ1-4,ASSPRRNQRVEKLF
TRBV30,13,TRBJ1-6,AWRTGDERWSPLH